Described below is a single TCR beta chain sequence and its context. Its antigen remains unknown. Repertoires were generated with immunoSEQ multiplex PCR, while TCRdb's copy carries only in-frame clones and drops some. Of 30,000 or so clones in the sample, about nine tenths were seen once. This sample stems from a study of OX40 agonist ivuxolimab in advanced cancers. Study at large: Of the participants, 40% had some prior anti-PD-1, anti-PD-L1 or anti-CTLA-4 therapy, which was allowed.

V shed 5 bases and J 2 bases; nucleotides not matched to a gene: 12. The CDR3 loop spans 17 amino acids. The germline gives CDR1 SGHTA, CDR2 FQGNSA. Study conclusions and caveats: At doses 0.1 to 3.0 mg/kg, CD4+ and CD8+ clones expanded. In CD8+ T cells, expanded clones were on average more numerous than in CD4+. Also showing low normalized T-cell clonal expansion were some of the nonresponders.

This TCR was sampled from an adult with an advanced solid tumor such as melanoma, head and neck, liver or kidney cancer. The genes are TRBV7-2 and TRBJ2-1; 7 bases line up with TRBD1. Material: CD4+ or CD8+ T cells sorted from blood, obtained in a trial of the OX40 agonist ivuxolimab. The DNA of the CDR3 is TGTGCCAGCAGCATCCCCGTTACCGGGACAGCCTACAATGAGCAGTTCTTC. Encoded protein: CASSIPVTGTAYNEQFF.